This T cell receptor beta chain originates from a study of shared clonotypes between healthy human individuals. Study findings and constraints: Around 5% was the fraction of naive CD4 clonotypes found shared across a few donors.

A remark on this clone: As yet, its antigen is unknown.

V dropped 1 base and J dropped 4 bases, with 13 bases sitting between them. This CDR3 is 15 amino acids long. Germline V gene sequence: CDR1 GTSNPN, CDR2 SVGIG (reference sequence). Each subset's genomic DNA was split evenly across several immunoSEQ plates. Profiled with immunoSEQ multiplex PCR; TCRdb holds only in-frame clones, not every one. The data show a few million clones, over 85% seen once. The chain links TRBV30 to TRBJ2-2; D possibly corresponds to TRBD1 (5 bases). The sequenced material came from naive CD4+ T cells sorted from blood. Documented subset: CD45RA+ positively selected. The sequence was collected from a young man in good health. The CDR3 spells CAWSAPQGFTGELFF. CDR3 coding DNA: TGTGCCTGGAGTGCCCCCCAGGGTTTCACCGGGGAGCTGTTTTTT.